Presented here are 8 T cell receptor beta chains from one specimen sequenced in a study of T cell repertoires in cytomegalovirus infection. Via MiXCR, TCRdb re-called the reads, giving one row per CDR3 protein. The table records some 940,000 distinct CDR3 sequences, around 30% of them present only once. The antigens for these receptors are not known. The material was cultured CD8+ T cells from PBMCs, obtained from culture after CMV antigen stimulation. All receptors derive from a human donor in good health (CMV status not recorded). Some clones in this sample may be carry-over from other donors' samples.

This clonotype was seen more than once but under ten times. The chain links TRBV7-9 to TRBJ1-5, with TRBD1 matching over 7 bases. In germline, CDR1 is SEHNR, CDR2 FQNEAQ (reference sequence). CDR3 size: 15 residues. Trimming took 5 bases from V and 4 from J; bases not matched to a gene: 8. CDR3 bases: TGTGCCAGCAGCCCGTCAGGGGGGCCTAATCAGCCCCAGCATTTT. It translates to CASSPSGGPNQPQHF.

This clonotype was detected only a few times. The rearrangement links TRBV6-2 or TRBV6-3 to TRBJ2-5, with D tentatively TRBD2 (5 bases). Germline V gene sequence: CDR1 MNHEY, CDR2 SVGEGT. The V and J ends lost 2 bases and 2 bases respectively, with 12 bases between them. The length of the CDR3 is 15 residues. The CDR3 loop reads CASSYPVTRQETQYF. The CDR3 DNA follows: TGTGCCAGCAGTTACCCCGTCACTAGACAAGAGACCCAGTACTTC.

Regarding this clonotype: One base away lies a much larger clone, so this may be a sequencing read error. The chain combines TRBV7-6 with TRBJ2-3; perhaps D is TRBD1 or TRBD2 (6 bases each). V lost 5 bases, J lost 5 bases, and 17 bases lay in between. This CDR3 region has 15 residues. Germline-derived CDR1 and CDR2 are SGHVS and FNYEAQ. DNA for the CDR3: TGTGCCAGCAGCCCGACGGGGGCGGACATAGATACGCAGTATTTT. Translated: CASSPTGADIDTQYF. Complete variable domain (other parts from reference TRBV7-6 and TRBJ2-3): GAGVSQSPRYKVTKRGQDVALRCDPISGHVSLYWYRQALGQGPEFLTYFNYEAQQDKSGLPNDRFSAERPEGSISTLTIQRTEQRDSAMYRCASSPTGADIDTQYFGPGTRLTVL.

The CDR3 region is CASSQETALSYEQYF. The DNA for the CDR3 is TGCGCCAGCAGCCAAGAGACAGCCCTTTCCTACGAGCAGTACTTC. The chain employs TRBV4-1 and TRBJ2-7; maybe TRBD1 (5 bases). V was pared by 0 bases and J by 1 base, with 10 bases between. The CDR3 contains 15 residues. The germline V gene encodes CDR1 MGHRA and CDR2 YSYEKL.

This sequence joins TRBV2 and TRBJ1-2, with D tentatively TRBD1 (5 bases). Trimming left V 0 bases short and J 4 bases short, with 12 bases between. From germline, CDR1 is SNHLY and CDR2 FYNNEI. The CDR3 extends over 15 amino acids. CDR3 region: CASSEAPVGVYGYTF. The CDR3 nucleotides read TGTGCCAGCAGTGAAGCCCCGGTGGGGGTCTATGGCTACACCTTC.

The sample holds many counts of this clonotype. The V and J genes are TRBV7-3 and TRBJ2-3, with TRBD1 matching over 9 bases. Trimming cost V 5 bases and J 3 bases; bases outside gene matches: 9. The CDR3 is made up of 16 amino acids. From germline, CDR1 is SGHTA and CDR2 FQGTGA. CDR3 DNA: TGTGCCAGCAGCGACACAGGGGGCGGCTTTACAGATACGCAGTATTTT. Encoded protein: CASSDTGGGFTDTQYF. The whole variable domain, remainder taken from reference TRBV7-3 and TRBJ2-3, is GAGVSQTPSNKVTEKGKYVELRCDPISGHTALYWYRQSLGQGPEFLIYFQGTGAADDSGLPNDRFFAVRPEGSVSTLKIQRTERGDSAVYLCASSDTGGGFTDTQYFGPGTRLTVL.

The rearrangement joins TRBV2 to TRBJ1-5; D is ambiguous. This CDR3 is 12 amino acids long. The germline V gene encodes CDR1 SNHLY and CDR2 FYNNEI. V lost 6 bases and J lost 9, with 12 bases in between. The CDR3 region is CASSGEKRPQHF. CDR3 DNA: TGTGCCAGCAGCGGAGAAAAGAGGCCCCAGCATTTT.

The chain carries TRBV27 and TRBJ1-2; 7 nucleotides align to TRBD1. Germline V CDR1 and CDR2: MNHEY, SMNVEV (reference sequence). The CDR3 length is 12 residues. V lost 8 bases, J lost 4 bases, and 4 bases stayed unmatched. This CDR3 reads CASLDRAYGYTF. CDR3 DNA: TGTGCCAGCCTTGACAGGGCCTATGGCTACACCTTC.